This T cell receptor (beta chain) comes out of a study of T cells in Graves' hyperthyroidism and ophthalmopathy. Study details: Any treatment followed the collection of peripheral blood at initial diagnosis.

RNA transcripts yielded amplified TCR beta CDR3 regions. TCR CDR3 regions were first amplified by RT-PCR with HTBI primers. Via MiXCR, TCRdb re-called the multiplex PCR reads, giving one row per CDR3 protein. The sample has approximately 600,000 distinct CDR3 sequences; roughly 14% are singletons. Under 3 months was the duration of disease in ophthalmopathy patients, who also had a Clinical Activity Score of at least 3 and a NOSPECS grade of at least 4. It was uncontrolled infection, other autoimmune disease, pregnancy or lactation that excluded patients. The germline CDR1 and CDR2 sequences are KGHSH and LQKENI. This CDR3 is 11 amino acids long. Trimming took off 4 bases at V and 11 bases at J, with 11 bases between the two ends.

Input material: blood. This receptor was taken from a woman aged 40 to 55 with Graves' ophthalmopathy. This chain joins TRBV18 and TRBJ1-1; no firm D call. The DNA for the CDR3 is TGTGCCAGCTCACTTGTAGAGGTGGCTTTCTTT. Translation gives CASSLVEVAFF. Using reference TRBV18 and TRBJ1-1 for the parts outside the CDR3, the full variable domain is NAGVMQNPRHLVRRRGQEARLRCSPMKGHSHVYWYRQLPEEGLKFMVYLQKENIIDESGMPKERFSAEFPKEGPSILRIQQVVRGDSAAYFCASSLVEVAFFGQGTRLTVV.